This T cell receptor (beta chain) was identified during a study of T cell repertoires in cytomegalovirus infection. In the study overall: Evidence of both CMV infection and a matching HLA type came from public TCR beta signatures. General study points: Totalled public TCR beta family frequency picked out people who carried CMV plus the relevant HLA. Dominating the ex vivo response were HLA-C-restricted CMV-specific TCR beta clonotypes.

This clonotype was observed at least ten times. Its antigen is undetermined. MiXCR, run by TCRdb on the reads, gives a single entry per CDR3 protein. The table has approximately 250,000 distinct CDR3 sequences, roughly 20% seen once. This CDR3 contains 13 residues. V lost 5 bases to trimming and J lost 5 bases; unmatched junction nucleotides: 2. This clonotype was obtained from a human donor in good health (CMV status not recorded). Some clones in this sample may be carry-over from other donors' samples. The rearrangement uses TRBV12-3 or TRBV12-4 and TRBJ2-5; 10 positions agree with TRBD2. Sequenced sample: CD8+ T cells from PBMCs. Here the CDR3 reads CASSTSGVETQYF. In nucleotides, the CDR3 is TGTGCCAGCAGTACTAGCGGGGTTGAGACCCAGTACTTC.